A single TCR beta chain is shown here with its context. Its target is unknown. The sample comes from a study of OX40 agonist ivuxolimab in advanced cancers. Study background: Across the patients, intravenous ivuxolimab was delivered every 2 weeks at 0.01 to 10 mg/kg. Patients assigned to dose escalation were diagnosed with hepatocellular carcinoma, melanoma, renal cell or head and neck cancer.

The CDR3 has 14 amino acids. Trimming pared 5 bases from V and 4 bases from J, leaving 14 bases between. Germline assignment: CDR1 LNHDA and CDR2 SQIVND (reference sequence). This table comes from immunoSEQ multiplex PCR, and its TCRdb copy is limited to in-frame clones, with some not included. The table records roughly 19,000 clones, less than 85% of them present only once. Study results and limitations: Clonal expansion was seen in CD4+ and CD8+ blood T cells by week 6 at 0.1 to 3.0 mg/kg.

The material sequenced was CD4+ or CD8+ T cells sorted from blood, taken in a trial of the OX40 agonist ivuxolimab. The chain carries TRBV19 and TRBJ1-2; no definite D call. The TCR was taken from an adult with an advanced solid tumor such as melanoma, head and neck, liver or kidney cancer. The CDR3 loop is CASSGGTAFYGYTF. Written as DNA, the CDR3 is TGTGCCAGTAGTGGAGGTACAGCATTCTATGGCTACACCTTC.